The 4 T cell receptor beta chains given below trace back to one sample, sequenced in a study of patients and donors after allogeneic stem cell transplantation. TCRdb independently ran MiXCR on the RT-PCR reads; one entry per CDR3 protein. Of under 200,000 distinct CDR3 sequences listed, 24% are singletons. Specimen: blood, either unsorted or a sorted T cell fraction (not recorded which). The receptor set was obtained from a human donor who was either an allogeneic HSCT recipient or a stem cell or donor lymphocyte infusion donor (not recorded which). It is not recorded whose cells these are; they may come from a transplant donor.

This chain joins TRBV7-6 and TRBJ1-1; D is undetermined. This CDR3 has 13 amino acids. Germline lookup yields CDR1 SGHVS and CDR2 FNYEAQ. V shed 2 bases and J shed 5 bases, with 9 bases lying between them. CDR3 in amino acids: CASSLSRRTEAFF. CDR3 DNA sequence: TGTGCCAGCAGCTTATCGAGGAGGACTGAAGCTTTCTTT.

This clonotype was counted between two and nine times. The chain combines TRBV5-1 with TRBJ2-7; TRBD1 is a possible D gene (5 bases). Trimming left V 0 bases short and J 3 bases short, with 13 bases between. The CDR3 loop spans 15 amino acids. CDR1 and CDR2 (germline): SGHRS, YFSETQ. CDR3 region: CASSLVLGVFYEQYF. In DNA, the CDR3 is TGCGCCAGCAGCTTGGTTCTAGGGGTATTCTACGAGCAGTACTTC.

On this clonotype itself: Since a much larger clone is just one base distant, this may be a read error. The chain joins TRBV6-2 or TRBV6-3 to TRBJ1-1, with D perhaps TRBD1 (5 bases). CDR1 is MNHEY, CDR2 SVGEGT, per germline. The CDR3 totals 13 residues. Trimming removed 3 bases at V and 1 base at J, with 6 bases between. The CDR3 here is CASSYGGNTEAFF. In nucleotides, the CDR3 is TGTGCCAGCAGTTATGGGGGGAACACTGAAGCTTTCTTT.

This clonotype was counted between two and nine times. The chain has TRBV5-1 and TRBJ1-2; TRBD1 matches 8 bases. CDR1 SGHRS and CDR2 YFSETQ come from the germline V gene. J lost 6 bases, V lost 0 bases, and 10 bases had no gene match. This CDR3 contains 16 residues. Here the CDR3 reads CASSLDWGQEENGYTF. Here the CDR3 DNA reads TGCGCCAGCAGCTTGGATTGGGGACAGGAGGAAAATGGCTACACCTTC.